The T cell receptor beta chain described here comes from a study of chemoradiotherapy in HPV16-positive cancers. Study-wide background: A couple of HPV16-positive patients' cells yielded candidate HPV-specific clones and common motifs.

Data came from immunoSEQ multiplex PCR; TCRdb stores just in-frame clones and leaves some out. The sample has about 5,000 clones, 78% seen once; the top ten hold approximately 18%. Study-wide points: Candidate HPV-specific clones and E7-related TCR motifs grew in tumor during treatment. HPV-responsive T-cell expansion during chemoradiotherapy was linked to improved recurrence-free survival in HPV16-positive patients.

This clone has only a few counts. Its antigen is unknown. The germline V gene encodes CDR1 ENHRY and CDR2 SYGVKD. The ends lost 4 bases at V and 0 bases at J; junction bases unmatched: 5. This CDR3 region has 16 residues. The chain has TRBV10-3 and TRBJ2-7, with 11 bases aligning to TRBD1. This material was collected from a patient who underwent chemoradiotherapy. The sequence was collected from a human donor with HPV-associated anogenital cancer. The CDR3 loop reads CAISVSGQGASYEQYF. The CDR3, as DNA: TGTGCCATCAGTGTGAGCGGACAGGGGGCCTCCTACGAGCAGTACTTC.